A single T cell receptor (beta chain) is shown here with its context. Its antigen is still unknown. There are 14 residues in the CDR3. Germline lookup yields CDR1 SGHRS and CDR2 YFSETQ. The ends lost 1 base at V and 12 bases at J; junction bases unmatched: 7. The time point was: cycle 4 day 1 (C4D1), after five to seven weeks of nivolumab. Every patient experienced relapse after autologous stem cell transplantation, and brentuximab vedotin exposure varied. The data belong to a study of PD-1 blockade in classical Hodgkin lymphoma. Clones were sequenced by immunoSEQ multiplex PCR, and TCRdb holds only the in-frame ones, with some missing. Of about 28,000 clones listed, 80% are singletons. Study findings and constraints: Patients excluded were those beginning nivolumab under 1 year after ASCT.

This receptor was obtained from a human donor with classical Hodgkin lymphoma. Sequences were derived from peripheral blood mononuclear cells (PBMCs), sampled before the fourth cycle of nivolumab. The chain carries TRBV5-1 and TRBJ1-4; 9 bases fit TRBD1. This CDR3 reads CASSLTTGQGELFF. DNA of the CDR3: TGCGCCAGCAGCTTGACAACGGGACAGGGAGAACTGTTTTTT. The entire variable domain, with the rest obtained from reference TRBV5-1 and TRBJ1-4, is as follows: KAGVTQTPRYLIKTRGQQVTLSCSPISGHRSVSWYQQTPGQGLQFLFEYFSETQRNKGNFPGRFSGRQFSNSRSEMNVSTLELGDSALYLCASSLTTGQGELFFGSGTQLSVL.